Below, 27 T cell receptor beta chains from the same sample are listed, as sequenced in a study of identical twins. TCRdb processed the 5' RACE reads anew with MiXCR; each CDR3 protein has one entry. The table records 450,000 to 600,000 distinct CDR3 sequences, under 25% of them present only once. This sample also belongs to another study, concerning yellow fever vaccine responses in identical twins.

The specimen was CD4+ T cells sorted from blood. These receptors were obtained from a woman in her late teens or twenties in good health.

The CDR3 bases are TGTGCCAGCAGCGGAGGGAACGGTTCACCCCTCCACTTT. It encodes CASSGGNGSPLHF. The J gene is TRBJ1-6, the V gene TRBV7-9; unclear D gene. CDR3 size: 13 residues. Germline V gene data show CDR1 as SEHNR and CDR2 as FQNEAQ (reference sequence). The ends were cut back, 5 bases at V and 9 bases at J, with 11 bases in the middle.

This chain connects TRBV11-3 to TRBJ2-1; 11 bases are shared with TRBD1. Germline assignment: CDR1 SGHNT and CDR2 YENEEA. V shed 5 bases, J shed 8 bases, and the junction held 11 bases outside the gene matches. The CDR3 covers 16 residues. CDR3 residues: CASSPVGTGGVDEQFF. The CDR3 DNA sequence: TGTGCCAGCAGCCCAGTGGGGACAGGGGGTGTGGATGAGCAGTTCTTC.

This clonotype came up once. The chain joins TRBV5-1 to TRBJ2-2; no reliable D call. Trimming removed 4 bases from V and 1 base from J, with 11 bases in between. The germline CDR1 and CDR2 sequences are SGHRS and YFSETQ. The CDR3 contains 15 residues. The CDR3 nucleotides read TGCGCCAGCAGCCCCATCGACCGGAACACCGGGGAGCTGTTTTTT. It is translated as CASSPIDRNTGELFF. The full variable domain, its missing parts supplied by reference TRBV5-1 and TRBJ2-2, is KAGVTQTPRYLIKTRGQQVTLSCSPISGHRSVSWYQQTPGQGLQFLFEYFSETQRNKGNFPGRFSGRQFSNSRSEMNVSTLELGDSALYLCASSPIDRNTGELFFGEGSRLTVL.

CDR3 bases: TGCAGTGCTCCATCCCACCTAGCGGGAGTAAATAATGAGCAGTTCTTC. As protein: CSAPSHLAGVNNEQFF. This chain connects TRBV20-1 to TRBJ2-1, with 10 bases identical to TRBD2. The germline V gene has CDR1 DFQATT and CDR2 SNEGSKA (reference sequence). The junction had 14 bases not matched to a gene; V was cut back by 5 bases and J by 7 bases. The CDR3 consists of 16 residues.

The chain combines TRBV29-1 with TRBJ1-2; D uncertain. The V end was cut by 6 bases, the J end by 4 bases, with 15 bases between. CDR1 is SQVTM and CDR2 is ANQGSEA in the germline V gene. CDR3 length equals 13 residues. CDR3 bases: TGCAGCGTCTTCCTTGGTTGGAGCTATGGCTACACCTTC. It specifies CSVFLGWSYGYTF.

This clonotype was found a few times. The rearrangement links TRBV7-6 to TRBJ2-3; D unresolved. Germline V CDR1 and CDR2: SGHVS, FNYEAQ. There are 13 residues in the CDR3. With 9 bases removed from V and 1 base from J, the gap between germline ends came to 11 bases. This CDR3 is CASVTPGTDTQYF. The CDR3 DNA is TGTGCCAGTGTAACCCCCGGCACAGATACGCAGTATTTT.

The sample holds a few counts of this clonotype. The chain uses TRBV5-1 and TRBJ1-5; TRBD1 matches 7 bases. V was clipped by 3 bases and J by 7 bases; unmatched bases: 13. The CDR3 loop spans 16 amino acids. Per germline, CDR1 SGHRS and CDR2 YFSETQ. The CDR3 spells CASSSGDRGYPQPQHF. The DNA for the CDR3 is TGCGCCAGCAGCTCGGGGGACAGAGGGTACCCCCAGCCCCAGCATTTT.

The chain carries TRBV29-1 and TRBJ1-1; 7 nucleotides match TRBD1. The ends lost 4 bases at V and 2 bases at J; junction bases unmatched: 1. This CDR3 is built from 12 residues. The germline V gene has CDR1 SQVTM and CDR2 ANQGSEA. This CDR3 reads CSVGQGNTEAFF. The CDR3 DNA sequence: TGCAGCGTTGGACAGGGAAACACTGAAGCTTTCTTT.

The chain has TRBV11-3 and TRBJ2-3; D perhaps matches TRBD1 (5 bases). Germline V lookup: CDR1 SGHNT, CDR2 YENEEA. CDR3 length: 14 residues. V was cut by 1 base and J by 2 bases, with 7 bases left in between. CDR3 residues: CASSLGRVTDTQYF. CDR3 DNA sequence: TGTGCCAGCAGCTTAGGCAGGGTCACAGATACGCAGTATTTT.

This clonotype came up a few times. The chain couples TRBV3-1 to TRBJ2-2, with D tentatively TRBD1 (6 bases). From germline, CDR1 is LGHDT and CDR2 YNNKEL (reference sequence). The CDR3 sequence is 16 residues long. Trimming shortened V by 1 base and J by 3 bases, and 12 bases separated the two germline ends. Here the CDR3 DNA reads TGTGCCAGCAGCCAAGTTTCAGGGGTTGACACCGGGGAGCTGTTTTTT. It translates to CASSQVSGVDTGELFF.

This clonotype was seen only a few times. This chain uses TRBV5-1 with TRBJ2-3, with no clear D. Trimming took off 7 bases at V and 4 bases at J, with 10 bases between the two ends. Germline V lookup: CDR1 SGHRS, CDR2 YFSETQ. The CDR3 sequence is 12 residues long. The chain's CDR3 is CASRYSADTQYF. The CDR3, as DNA: TGCGCCAGCCGATACAGCGCAGATACGCAGTATTTT. Variable domain in full (rest from reference TRBV5-1 and TRBJ2-3): KAGVTQTPRYLIKTRGQQVTLSCSPISGHRSVSWYQQTPGQGLQFLFEYFSETQRNKGNFPGRFSGRQFSNSRSEMNVSTLELGDSALYLCASRYSADTQYFGPGTRLTVL.

The chain joins TRBV21-1 to TRBJ2-7; the D call of TRBD2 is as the table states it, not checked on the DNA. TRBV21-1 is a pseudogene segment. This CDR3 is 21 amino acids long. This CDR3 is CASSKAGQGLGLAGSSYEQYF. As DNA, the CDR3 is TGTGCCAGCAGCAAAGCCGGGCAGGGACTGGGACTAGCGGGGTCCTCCTACGAGCAGTACTTC.

This clonotype was seen a handful of times. The chain has TRBV6-1 and TRBJ2-1, with a weak D call TRBD2 (6 bases). The CDR3 consists of 15 residues. Germline V CDR1 and CDR2: MNHNS, SASEGT. Trimming pared 6 bases from V and 8 bases from J, leaving 20 bases between. CDR3 residues: CASRTPGLGDHEQFF. For the CDR3, the DNA is TGTGCCAGCAGAACTCCGGGACTGGGGGACCATGAGCAGTTCTTC.

This rearrangement joins TRBV5-1 to TRBJ2-3; 15 nucleotides align to TRBD2. Losses at the gene ends were 2 bases for V and 4 bases for J; bases not matched to a gene: 2. From germline, CDR1 is SGHRS and CDR2 YFSETQ. The CDR3 runs 16 residues. In DNA, the CDR3 is TGCGCCAGCAGCTTCGGACTAGCGGGAGGGCCAGATACGCAGTATTTT. This gives the protein CASSFGLAGGPDTQYF.

The V and J genes are TRBV3-1 and TRBJ2-1; 7 bases fit TRBD2. Germline CDR1 and CDR2: LGHDT and YNNKEL (reference sequence). CDR3 size: 16 residues. V trimming: 2 bases; J trimming: 4 bases; junction bases outside the gene matches: 8. The CDR3 coding sequence is TGTGCCAGCAGCCAACTGGGAGCGGGGTCATACAATGAGCAGTTCTTC. Its protein is CASSQLGAGSYNEQFF.

This clonotype was detected many times. The genes are TRBV25-1 and TRBJ1-1; a weak D match, TRBD1 (6 bases). CDR1 is MGHDK and CDR2 is SYGVNS in the germline V gene. Trimming removed 3 bases from V and 6 bases from J, with 14 bases in between. This CDR3 region has 14 residues. The CDR3 DNA follows: TGTGCCAGCAGTGACAGTGGGGGGCTAGCTGAAGCTTTCTTT. It encodes CASSDSGGLAEAFF.

The J gene is TRBJ2-2, the V gene TRBV20-1, with a tentative D call TRBD1 (6 bases). Per the germline V gene, CDR1 is DFQATT and CDR2 is SNEGSKA (reference sequence). The CDR3 consists of 17 residues. V lost 3 bases and J 0 bases, leaving 17 bases between the germline ends. The CDR3 is CSARGVRGTSNTGELFF. In DNA form, the CDR3 reads TGCAGTGCTAGGGGGGTCCGAGGGACATCGAACACCGGGGAGCTGTTTTTT.

This clonotype was seen only a few times. The chain combines TRBV3-1 with TRBJ2-5; D is possibly TRBD1 or TRBD2 (6 bases each). Germline assignment: CDR1 LGHDT and CDR2 YNNKEL (reference sequence). The CDR3 runs to 15 residues. V lost 3 bases and J 4 bases, leaving 15 bases between the germline ends. This CDR3 is CASSHSGARAETQYF. For the CDR3, the DNA is TGTGCCAGCAGCCACTCGGGGGCGAGGGCAGAGACCCAGTACTTC.

Only a few counts were recorded for this clonotype. The V and J genes are TRBV10-3 and TRBJ2-1, with TRBD1 matching over 8 bases. V shed 7 bases and J 0 bases; nucleotides not matched to a gene: 11. Germline-derived CDR1 and CDR2 are ENHRY and SYGVKD. The CDR3 contains 17 residues. CDR3 coding DNA: TGTGCCATCACCGACGCCCGGGGACAGGACTCCTACAATGAGCAGTTCTTC. Protein sequence: CAITDARGQDSYNEQFF.

This clonotype showed up many times. This chain joins TRBV15 and TRBJ2-3; D is perhaps TRBD1 (7 bases). V was cut by 0 bases and J by 0 bases, with 13 bases left in between. The CDR3 extends over 17 amino acids. The V gene's germline CDR1 is LNHNV and CDR2 YYDKDF (reference sequence). The CDR3 region is CATSREDRRESTDTQYF. The CDR3 DNA follows: TGTGCCACCAGCAGAGAGGACAGGCGGGAAAGCACAGATACGCAGTATTTT.

The chain couples TRBV29-1 to TRBJ2-3; weak D call: TRBD2 (6 bases). V gave up 7 bases and J gave up 3 bases, with 23 bases separating them. This CDR3 spans 16 amino acids. CDR1 and CDR2 (germline): SQVTM, ANQGSEA. This CDR3 is CSAQGRTRLVTDTQYF. The CDR3 DNA reads TGCAGCGCTCAAGGGCGGACCAGACTAGTTACAGATACGCAGTATTTT.

The sample holds a few counts of this clonotype. This chain links TRBV10-3 with TRBJ2-7; D is uncertain. CDR1 and CDR2 from the germline V gene are ENHRY and SYGVKD. The ends were cut back, 0 bases at V and 6 bases at J, with 6 bases in the middle. The length of the CDR3 is 12 residues. In DNA, the CDR3 is TGTGCCATCAGTGAGTCGTACGGCGAGCAGTACGTC. Translation gives CAISESYGEQYV.

This chain uses TRBV9 with TRBJ2-2; the D gene is possibly TRBD2 (5 bases). This CDR3 spans 15 amino acids. Germline CDR1 is SGDLS and CDR2 is YYNGEE. V was cut by 2 bases and J by 0 bases, with 8 bases left in between. The DNA for the CDR3 is TGTGCCAGCAGCGTCGGGGAAACGAACACCGGGGAGCTGTTTTTT. Protein: CASSVGETNTGELFF.

This clonotype was seen only a few times. The V and J genes are TRBV10-3 and TRBJ2-2; D remains ambiguous. This CDR3 is 17 amino acids long. Germline CDR1 reads ENHRY; CDR2 reads SYGVKD. V was cut by 0 bases and J by 0 bases, with 11 bases left in between. CDR3 sequence: CAISESGLTANTGELFF. Here the CDR3 DNA reads TGTGCCATCAGTGAGTCGGGTCTAACAGCGAACACCGGGGAGCTGTTTTTT.

Only a few counts were recorded for this clonotype. This sequence may be a read error, since a much larger clone differs from it by one base. The chain is built from TRBV2 and TRBJ2-1; no definite D call. Germline lookup yields CDR1 SNHLY and CDR2 FYNNEI. The CDR3 length is 18 residues. CDR3 coding DNA: TGTGCCATCAGTTTATCCCCGCCTCCGCGCCCCCTCTACAATGAGCAGTTCTTC. Its translation is CAISLSPPPRPLYNEQFF.

This sequence joins TRBV5-1 and TRBJ2-2; D is perhaps TRBD1 or TRBD2 (6 bases each). CDR1 SGHRS and CDR2 YFSETQ come from the germline V gene. The CDR3 has 15 amino acids. Trimming took off 6 bases at V and 3 bases at J, with 15 bases between the two ends. The CDR3 sequence is CASNSGGLDTGELFF. For the CDR3, the DNA is TGCGCCAGCAATTCTGGGGGGCTGGACACCGGGGAGCTGTTTTTT.

This clonotype was counted ten times or more. The V gene is TRBV10-3, the J gene TRBJ2-5; D is unresolved. The CDR3 totals 13 residues. The V gene lost 5 bases and the J gene lost 4 bases, with 11 bases spanning the gap. The germline gives CDR1 ENHRY, CDR2 SYGVKD. For the CDR3, the DNA is TGTGCCATCAGTAAAGACAAATTAGAGACCCAGTACTTC. This translates into CAISKDKLETQYF.